Listed below are T cell receptor beta chains from one sample, sequenced in a study of blood T cell repertoires in COVID-19. The repertoire was sequenced with immunoSEQ multiplex PCR; TCRdb's copy has only in-frame clones and lacks some. The sample yields 150,000 to 200,000 clones, 80% to 85% seen once. Sequencing used PBMCs or T cells enriched from blood (not recorded which). Receptors originate from a woman between 55 and 75 years old who had recovered from COVID-19. CDR3s include the opening cysteine and the closing phenylalanine or tryptophan. The D gene is left open where the match is weak. Clone size is shown for a subset of rows, as once, few, many or a class of expanded clone.

d_gene | j_gene | v_gene | abundance | CDR3aa | CDR3nt
TRBD2 | TRBJ2-3 | TRBV5-1 | once | CASSLGSGRVDTQYF | TGCGCCAGCAGCTTGGGGAGCGGGAGAGTGGATACGCAGTATTTT
NA | TRBJ1-5 | TRBV5-5 | few | CASSFYVNQPQHF | TGTGCCAGCAGCTTCTATGTTAATCAGCCCCAGCATTTT
NA | TRBJ1-3 | TRBV19 | NA | CASSQVSSGNTIYF | TGTGCCAGTTCACAGGTTAGCTCTGGAAACACCATATATTTT
TRBD1 | TRBJ2-5 | TRBV6-5 | once | CASGDRVYLETQYF | TGTGCCAGCGGGGACAGGGTATATCTAGAGACCCAGTACTTC
NA | TRBJ1-2 | TRBV19 | NA | CASSMSQYYGYTF | TGTGCCAGTAGTATGTCTCAGTACTATGGCTACACCTTC
NA | TRBJ2-1 | TRBV18 | NA | CASSPVSIFSEQFF | TGTGCCAGCTCACCAGTATCGATTTTTAGTGAGCAGTTCTTC
TRBD2 | TRBJ2-2 | TRBV7-8 | NA | CASKRGGGGAIGELFF | TGTGCCAGCAAGAGAGGCGGCGGGGGGGCCATCGGGGAGCTGTTTTTT
TRBD1 | TRBJ1-2 | TRBV7-9 | NA | CASSQGTANYGYTF | TGTGCCAGCAGCCAAGGGACAGCTAACTATGGCTACACCTTC
TRBD1 | TRBJ1-2 | TRBV30 | NA | CARDRYGNGYTF | TGTGCGAGGGACAGATACGGGAATGGCTACACCTTC
NA | TRBJ2-3 | TRBV20-1 | NA | CSAGPLDTQYF | TGCAGTGCTGGCCCCCTCGATACGCAGTATTTT
TRBD1 | TRBJ2-7 | TRBV5-1 | once | CASSIGQAYEQYF | TGCGCCAGCAGCATCGGACAGGCCTACGAGCAGTACTTC
TRBD2 | TRBJ2-5 | TRBV4-1 | NA | CASSPRLAAQETQYF | TGCGCCAGCAGCCCACGACTAGCGGCCCAAGAGACCCAGTACTTC
NA | TRBJ1-5 | TRBV5-4 | NA | CASSSDRHQPQHF | TGTGCCAGCAGCTCTGACAGGCATCAGCCCCAGCATTTT
NA | TRBJ2-1 | TRBV18 | NA | CASSPAQARGEQFF | TGTGCCAGCTCACCAGCACAAGCAAGGGGTGAGCAGTTCTTC
TRBD1 | TRBJ2-4 | TRBV7-2 | NA | CASSPTGVAKNIQYF | TGTGCCAGCAGCCCAACAGGGGTAGCCAAAAACATTCAGTACTTC
NA | TRBJ2-5 | TRBV29-1 | few | CSVGQYTQYF | TGCAGCGTTGGCCAGTACACCCAGTACTTC
NA | TRBJ2-3 | TRBV5-1 | few | CASSLVGVADTQYF | TGCGCCAGCAGCTTGGTAGGGGTCGCAGATACGCAGTATTTT
TRBD2 | TRBJ2-7 | TRBV18 | NA | CASSRDPAGAYSYEQYF | TGTGCCAGCTCACGGGACCCAGCGGGGGCCTACTCCTACGAGCAGTACTTC
NA | TRBJ2-5 | TRBV6-5 | NA | CASSYTRAGVHVTQYF | TGTGCCAGCAGTTACACTCGGGCAGGGGTTCATGTGACCCAGTACTTC
NA | TRBJ1-4 | TRBV7-7 | NA | CASSSGTAGEKLFF | TGTGCTAGCAGCTCGGGCACGGCGGGGGAAAAACTGTTTTTT
NA | TRBJ1-2 | TRBV20-1 | once | CSAQTGLGYTF | TGCAGTGCCCAGACAGGTTTGGGCTACACCTTC
NA | TRBJ1-5 | TRBV10-3 | once | CAISSFEMNQPQHF | TGTGCCATCAGTAGTTTCGAGATGAATCAGCCCCAGCATTTT
NA | TRBJ1-4 | TRBV19 | NA | CASLDRATNEKLFF | TGTGCCAGTCTAGATCGGGCAACTAATGAAAAACTGTTTTTT
NA | TRBJ2-1 | TRBV4-1 | once | CASSKGLDYNEQFF | TGCGCCAGCAGCAAGGGACTGGATTACAATGAGCAGTTCTTC
NA | TRBJ1-1 | TRBV7-8 | NA | CASSFSLGGLDTEAFF | TGTGCCAGCAGCTTTTCGTTGGGAGGTTTGGACACTGAAGCTTTCTTT
NA | TRBJ1-2 | TRBV6-1 | NA | CASSENPGPYGYTF | TGTGCCAGCAGTGAAAACCCAGGGCCCTATGGCTACACCTTC
TRBD2 | TRBJ2-1 | TRBV2 | NA | CASSEAGGIYNEQFF | TGTGCCAGCAGTGAGGCGGGAGGGATTTACAATGAGCAGTTCTTC
NA | TRBJ1-2 | TRBV7-9 | NA | CASSSPGTNGYTF | TGTGCCAGCAGCTCACCCGGGACAAATGGCTACACCTTC
NA | TRBJ1-2 | TRBV11-1 | NA | CASSLRPGHYGYTF | TGTGCCAGCAGCTTACGACCAGGGCACTATGGCTACACCTTC
TRBD2 | TRBJ2-1 | TRBV28 | NA | CASSPHGLAGGYEQFF | TGTGCCAGCAGTCCTCATGGACTAGCGGGAGGCTATGAGCAGTTCTTC
NA | TRBJ1-6 | TRBV9 | NA | CASSVGPGLVHSPLHF | TGTGCCAGCAGCGTAGGTCCAGGGCTTGTTCATTCACCCCTCCACTTT
TRBD1 | TRBJ1-1 | TRBV29-1 | NA | CSVGQGYTEAFF | TGCAGCGTTGGACAGGGGTACACTGAAGCTTTCTTT
TRBD1 | TRBJ2-1 | TRBV20-1 | few | CSASVNGQGAANEQFF | TGCAGTGCTAGTGTAAACGGTCAGGGGGCTGCAAATGAGCAGTTCTTC
TRBD1 | TRBJ1-2 | TRBV30 | NA | CAWTGQGIGGYTF | TGTGCCTGGACGGGACAGGGGATCGGTGGCTACACCTTC
NA | TRBJ2-3 | TRBV9 | once | CASSTEGRGVLGPDTQYF | TGTGCCAGCTCCACGGAGGGCAGGGGGGTTTTGGGCCCAGATACGCAGTATTTT
NA | TRBJ2-5 | TRBV2 | NA | CASSGALGAVSLETQYF | TGTGCCAGCAGTGGGGCCCTGGGGGCAGTAAGTTTGGAGACCCAGTACTTC
NA | TRBJ2-2 | TRBV9 | NA | CASSVAPTSSNTGELFF | TGTGCCAGCAGCGTAGCTCCAACTAGCTCGAACACCGGGGAGCTGTTTTTT